The 32 T cell receptor beta chains reported below all come from one sample, sequenced in a study of post-analysis software for immune sequencing data (dated by TCRdb to the mid-2010s). Paper-wide results and their limitations: A few TRBV segments, including TRBV5-6, TRBV5-1 and TRBV20-1, were significantly more frequent in patients than controls.

Library preparation used PCR. The instrument was an Illumina HiSeq 2500. Unique molecular identifiers were incorporated into TCR beta cDNA libraries to reduce PCR and sequencing biases. TCRdb reprocessing: public reads trimmed at Q25 with fastp, clones called with MiXCR, in-frame beta chains kept. For every CDR3 protein sequence, its rows merge into one entry that carries the most common genes and DNA. The sample table records roughly 800,000 distinct CDR3 sequences; around 45% of these occur just once. The ten largest clones capture 4.9% of the sample. No antigen has been assigned to these receptors. The sequenced sample consisted of blood. Every receptor here comes from a girl between 10 and 17 years old with multiple sclerosis.

This rearrangement joins TRBV27 to TRBJ1-5, with 9 nucleotides matching TRBD1. Germline lookup yields CDR1 MNHEY and CDR2 SMNVEV (reference sequence). With 8 bases clipped from V and 6 bases from J, the junction kept 8 bases outside the gene matches. The CDR3 is 14 amino acids. The CDR3 loop is CASLTDRGFQPQHF. The CDR3 nucleotides read TGTGCCAGCTTAACGGACAGGGGTTTTCAGCCCCAGCATTTT.

This clonotype came up once. Lacking the conserved final phenylalanine or tryptophan, this CDR3 likely reflects a read error. This chain joins TRBV7-9 and TRBJ2-6, with 7 bases aligning to TRBD1. CDR1 and CDR2 (germline): SEHNR, FQNEAQ (reference sequence). Trimming took 5 bases from V and 0 from J; bases not matched to a gene: 4. The CDR3 has 16 residues. In nucleotides, the CDR3 is TGTGCCAGCAGCCCAGGGACAGCCTCTGGGGCCAACGTCCTGACTCTC. Translating gives CASSPGTASGANVLTL.

The chain links TRBV15 to TRBJ2-5; 10 nucleotides agree with TRBD2. CDR3 size: 15 residues. V dropped 3 bases and J dropped 6; count of bases not matched to a gene: 7. Germline V gene sequence: CDR1 LNHNV, CDR2 YYDKDF (reference sequence). CDR3 amino acids: CATSSGGTSEKTQYF. CDR3 nucleotides: TGTGCCACCAGCAGCGGAGGGACTAGCGAAAAGACCCAGTACTTC.

This chain joins TRBV5-1 and TRBJ2-1; D is possibly TRBD2 (6 bases). The CDR3 totals 14 residues. Germline CDR1 and CDR2: SGHRS and YFSETQ. Trimming left V 5 bases short and J 7 bases short, with 16 bases between. The CDR3 region is CASRLSGLANEQFF. In DNA, the CDR3 is TGCGCCAGCAGACTCTCGGGGCTAGCGAATGAGCAGTTCTTC.

In nucleotides, the CDR3 is TGCGCCAGCAGCTGGGCGGGCTCTAGCAATCAGCCCCAGCATTTT. This translates into CASSWAGSSNQPQHF. V usage is TRBV5-1 and J usage is TRBJ1-5, with D unclear. The V and J ends lost 3 bases and 0 bases respectively, with 10 bases between them. This CDR3 is 15 amino acids long. Germline CDR1 reads SGHRS; CDR2 reads YFSETQ.

This clonotype was observed a few times. The chain joins TRBV6-6 to TRBJ2-7; 7 bases agree with TRBD1. There are 15 residues in the CDR3. CDR1 and CDR2 from the germline V gene are MNHNY and SVGAGI (reference sequence). Unmatched junction bases numbered 7, after V lost 2 bases and J lost 3 bases. The CDR3 is CASSYGTVIYYEQYF. The CDR3 nucleotides read TGTGCCAGCAGTTACGGGACAGTAATTTACTACGAGCAGTACTTC.

This chain joins TRBV25-1 and TRBJ2-7; 8 bases map to TRBD1. J gave up 3 bases and V 1 base, and 8 bases lay outside the gene matches. Germline V gives CDR1 MGHDK, CDR2 SYGVNS. The CDR3 consists of 16 residues. CDR3: CASSELGDRPFYEQYF. For the CDR3, the DNA is TGTGCCAGCAGTGAATTGGGGGACAGGCCTTTCTACGAGCAGTACTTC.

The chain combines TRBV6-5 with TRBJ1-2; 9 positions match TRBD1. V lost 8 bases and J lost 6; bases outside the gene matches: 16. The CDR3 extends over 16 amino acids. Looked up from germline, CDR1 is MNHEY and CDR2 is SVGAGI. The CDR3 is CASLTRGGTGRNGYTF. The CDR3 DNA sequence: TGTGCCAGCCTCACTCGGGGAGGGACAGGGAGGAATGGCTACACCTTC.

This clonotype was recorded many times. V and J are TRBV6-5 and TRBJ2-7; 8 nucleotides align to TRBD1. V dropped 5 bases and J dropped 5; count of bases not matched to a gene: 8. This CDR3 region has 14 residues. Germline CDR1 and CDR2: MNHEY and SVGAGI. The CDR3 sequence is CASSRRGLKDEQYF. CDR3 bases: TGTGCCAGCAGTCGCAGGGGGCTTAAGGACGAGCAGTACTTC.

This clonotype has more than one count but fewer than ten. This rearrangement joins TRBV10-3 to TRBJ2-5; maybe TRBD2 (5 bases). CDR3 length: 15 residues. The V gene's germline CDR1 is ENHRY and CDR2 SYGVKD. V was shortened by 2 bases and J by 5 bases, with 15 bases between the two germline ends. For the CDR3, the DNA is TGTGCCATCAGTGAGACCGGGGAATTCGGGGAGACCCAGTACTTC. It encodes CAISETGEFGETQYF.

The chain links TRBV27 to TRBJ2-3; TRBD2 aligns across 11 bases. V gave up 0 bases and J gave up 0 bases; unmatched junction bases: 2. Germline loops: CDR1 MNHEY, CDR2 SMNVEV (reference sequence). The CDR3 loop spans 17 amino acids. CDR3 sequence (DNA): TGTGCCAGCAGTTTATCGGGACTAGCGGCCAGCACAGATACGCAGTATTTT. It translates to CASSLSGLAASTDTQYF.

This chain joins TRBV3-1 and TRBJ2-5, with 7 bases fitting TRBD1. Trimming at V came to 4 bases and at J to 3 bases, leaving 5 bases not matched to a gene. The CDR3 is made up of 14 amino acids. Germline lookup yields CDR1 LGHDT and CDR2 YNNKEL (reference sequence). The CDR3 is CASSPWDSEETQYF. Here the CDR3 DNA reads TGTGCCAGCAGCCCGTGGGACAGTGAAGAGACCCAGTACTTC.

This rearrangement joins TRBV18 to TRBJ1-2, with a tentative D call TRBD1 (5 bases). The length of the CDR3 is 16 residues. CDR1 and CDR2 (germline): KGHSH, LQKENI. The V end was cut by 2 bases, the J end by 1 base, with 14 bases between. In DNA, the CDR3 is TGTGCCAGCTCACCATTGGGACCCCCGGATAACTATGGCTACACCTTC. It yields the protein CASSPLGPPDNYGYTF.

The gene calls are TRBV4-1 and TRBJ2-3; 7 bases agree with TRBD1. The CDR3 has 14 residues. CDR1 MGHRA and CDR2 YSYEKL come from the germline V gene. Losses at the gene ends were 3 bases for V and 3 bases for J; bases not matched to a gene: 3. Here the CDR3 DNA reads TGCGCCAGCAGCCATGAACAGGGGACAGATACGCAGTATTTT. It yields the protein CASSHEQGTDTQYF.

The chain links TRBV6-1 to TRBJ1-1; D possibly corresponds to TRBD1 (6 bases). The V end lost 10 bases, the J end lost 3 bases, and 15 bases lay between the germline ends. In germline, CDR1 is MNHNS, CDR2 SASEGT. This CDR3 contains 13 residues. The CDR3 loop reads CAIQTGWYTEAFF. The CDR3 coding sequence is TGTGCCATACAAACAGGGTGGTACACTGAAGCTTTCTTT.

The chain combines TRBV6-2 or TRBV6-3 with TRBJ2-7; a possible D gene is TRBD2 (5 bases). Trimming removed 2 bases from V and 0 bases from J, with 8 bases in between. The germline V gene has CDR1 MNHEY and CDR2 SVGEGT. The CDR3 has 14 residues. The CDR3 sequence is CASSYLGVSYEQYF. The CDR3 DNA reads as TGTGCCAGCAGTTACCTCGGGGTCTCCTACGAGCAGTACTTC.

The V gene is TRBV12-3 or TRBV12-4, the J gene TRBJ2-1; 13 nucleotides align to TRBD2. The CDR3 totals 15 residues. V was clipped by 6 bases and J by 10 bases; unmatched bases: 9. The chain's CDR3 is CASSSTSGRIREQFF. The CDR3 DNA sequence: TGTGCCAGCAGCTCGACTAGCGGGAGGATCCGGGAGCAGTTCTTC.

This clonotype showed up just a few times. This chain connects TRBV5-1 to TRBJ2-7, with D hard to call. The V end was cut by 0 bases, the J end by 0 bases, with 7 bases between. Germline CDR1 is SGHRS and CDR2 is YFSETQ. The length of the CDR3 is 14 residues. The CDR3 coding sequence is TGCGCCAGCAGCTTGGGACTTCCCTCCTACGAGCAGTACTTC. Translating it yields CASSLGLPSYEQYF.

This rearrangement joins TRBV11-2 to TRBJ2-1, with 12 bases aligning to TRBD2. The CDR3 totals 17 residues. CDR1 and CDR2 from the germline V gene are SGHAT and FQNNGV. V gave up 5 bases and J gave up 6 bases; unmatched junction bases: 11. CDR3 loop: CASSRTRLAGGSNEQFF. The CDR3 region has the DNA TGTGCCAGCAGCCGAACCCGCCTAGCGGGAGGGAGCAATGAGCAGTTCTTC.

V usage is TRBV29-1 and J usage is TRBJ2-6; D might be TRBD2 (6 bases). The CDR3 extends over 15 amino acids. Germline V gene sequence: CDR1 SQVTM, CDR2 ANQGSEA. Trimming cost V 0 bases and J 3 bases, with 9 bases left between them. CDR3: CSVEDLGGGANVLTF. CDR3 nucleotides: TGCAGCGTTGAAGATCTGGGGGGTGGGGCCAACGTCCTGACTTTC. The full variable domain, its missing parts supplied by reference TRBV29-1 and TRBJ2-6, is SAVISQKPSRDICQRGTSLTIQCQVDSQVTMMFWYRQQPGQSLTLIATANQGSEATYESGFVIDKFPISRPNLTFSTLTVSNMSPEDSSIYLCSVEDLGGGANVLTFGAGSRLTVL.

For this clonotype: This may come from a read error, since a much larger clone is one base off. The chain combines TRBV6-2 or TRBV6-3 with TRBJ2-7, with D possibly matching TRBD2 (5 bases). Trimming cost V 8 bases and J 7 bases, with 18 bases left between them. The CDR3 totals 13 residues. CDR1 and CDR2 from the germline V gene are MNHEY and SVGEGT. The CDR3 here is CASSQLGRNEQYF. DNA of the CDR3: TGTGCCAGCTCTCAACTAGGTCGCAATGAGCAGTACTTC.

This clonotype was detected once. The chain has TRBV10-3 and TRBJ2-5; 10 nucleotides match TRBD2. The CDR3 is 23 amino acids. Germline V gene lookup returns CDR1 ENHRY and CDR2 SYGVKD. The V segment lost 4 bases and the J segment 3 bases; nucleotides outside the gene matches: 29. In DNA form, the CDR3 reads TGTGCCATCAGTGTTCTAGGCCTAGCGGGAGCCAGGGCCGGGGATATTAACAAAGAGACCCAGTACTTC. It translates to CAISVLGLAGARAGDINKETQYF.

The sample holds a few counts of this clonotype. This chain joins TRBV20-1 and TRBJ2-5; D might be TRBD2 (7 bases). The CDR3 extends over 13 amino acids. The V gene lost 6 bases and the J gene lost 4 bases, with 15 bases spanning the gap. Germline V gene sequence: CDR1 DFQATT, CDR2 SNEGSKA (reference sequence). The DNA of the CDR3 is TGCAGTGCGCGGGGGCCTTCCCGAGAGACCCAGTACTTC. Encoded protein: CSARGPSRETQYF.

The rearrangement joins TRBV2 to TRBJ2-1, with 13 bases matching TRBD2. J was trimmed by 1 base and V by 5 bases; bases with no gene match: 11. This CDR3 spans 19 amino acids. Germline CDR1 and CDR2: SNHLY and FYNNEI. The CDR3 loop reads CASSFDTSGRASSYNEQFF. The CDR3 region has the DNA TGTGCCAGCAGTTTCGATACTAGCGGGAGGGCCTCGTCCTACAATGAGCAGTTCTTC.

A note on this clonotype: A read error may produce the germline difference seen at one junction end. The gene calls are TRBV10-2 and TRBJ1-6; 7 bases are shared with TRBD1. The germline CDR1 and CDR2 sequences are WSHSY and SAAADI. This CDR3 has 13 residues. CDR3 loop: CASSEGGRTPPHF. CDR3 coding DNA: TGCGCCAGCAGTGAAGGGGGCAGAACACCCCCCCACTTT.

This clonotype was detected a few times. The chain uses TRBV7-3 and TRBJ2-3; D perhaps matches TRBD2 (5 bases). Germline values: CDR1 SGHTA, CDR2 FQGTGA. The CDR3 is 13 amino acids. Trimming stripped 4 bases from V and 2 bases from J, with 7 bases between. In nucleotides, the CDR3 is TGTGCCAGCAGCTCCGACTACACAGATACGCAGTATTTT. This codes for CASSSDYTDTQYF. Variable domain in full (rest from reference TRBV7-3 and TRBJ2-3): GAGVSQTPSNKVTEKGKYVELRCDPISGHTALYWYRQSLGQGPEFLIYFQGTGAADDSGLPNDRFFAVRPEGSVSTLKIQRTERGDSAVYLCASSSDYTDTQYFGPGTRLTVL.

The chain carries TRBV20-1 and TRBJ2-5; no definite D call. Trimming shortened V by 2 bases and J by 5 bases, and 15 bases separated the two germline ends. This CDR3 region has 14 residues. CDR1 is DFQATT and CDR2 is SNEGSKA in the germline V gene (reference sequence). CDR3 in DNA: TGCAGTGCTAGACCTTCTGGGCTAGTTGAGACCCAGTACTTC. It yields the protein CSARPSGLVETQYF.

This clonotype was seen a few times. The chain uses TRBV9 and TRBJ2-7; D unclear. V lost 0 bases, J lost 1 base, and 5 bases lay in between. This CDR3 has 13 amino acids. Per the germline V gene, CDR1 is SGDLS and CDR2 is YYNGEE. CDR3 DNA: TGTGCCAGCAGCGTAGAGGATTCCTACGAGCAGTACTTC. The encoded protein is CASSVEDSYEQYF.

The gene calls are TRBV20-1 and TRBJ2-7; a possible D gene is TRBD2 (6 bases). The CDR3 extends over 13 amino acids. The germline V and J ends were trimmed by 7 bases and 0 bases, with 13 bases remaining between them. Germline CDR1 reads DFQATT; CDR2 reads SNEGSKA (reference sequence). In DNA form, the CDR3 reads TGCAGTGTCGCCGGGACTTCCTCCTACGAGCAGTACTTC. Translating gives CSVAGTSSYEQYF.

This clonotype showed up just a few times. The chain combines TRBV12-3 or TRBV12-4 with TRBJ2-3; a weak D match, TRBD2 (6 bases). Trimming stripped 3 bases from V and 9 bases from J, with 13 bases between. The CDR3 totals 13 residues. The CDR3 here is CASSLNSRGTQYF. In DNA, the CDR3 is TGTGCCAGCAGTTTGAACAGCCGGGGGACGCAGTATTTT.

V usage is TRBV7-2 and J usage is TRBJ1-2, with TRBD1 identical over 7 bases. The trim removed 5 bases at V and 1 base at J, leaving 10 bases unmatched. The CDR3 has 16 residues. Germline V lookup: CDR1 SGHTA, CDR2 FQGNSA. CDR3 amino acids: CASSPLPGQINYGYTF. DNA for the CDR3: TGTGCCAGCAGCCCACTACCGGGACAGATTAACTATGGCTACACCTTC.

In the case of this clonotype: A read error may explain this, as a much larger clone is one base away. In DNA, the CDR3 is TGCGCCAGCGGCCAAGATACAGCGGCGAACTATGGCTACACCTTC. Amino acid sequence: CASGQDTAANYGYTF. This rearrangement joins TRBV4-3 to TRBJ1-2; the D is unclear. Germline CDR1 LGHNA, CDR2 YSLEER. CDR3 length equals 15 residues.